A single TCR beta chain is shown here with its context. This clone has more than one count but fewer than ten. Its antigen has not been determined. The input lacks base qualities; no much larger clone sits a single base away. The CDR3 spans 14 residues, from the cysteine through the phenylalanine. Of all the DNA, just the CDR3 is kept, 42 bases in frame from base 1. CDR1 and CDR2, per the germline V gene, are MNHNS and SASEGT. From V the trimming removes 2 bases and from J it removes 10 bases, while the gene matches leave 5 bases of the junction unaccounted for. The data belong to a study of blood T cell repertoires in COVID-19 (dated by TCRdb to the early 2020s). For the wider study: Samples from collaborators originated in the United States, Italy and Spain and spanned both the acute and convalescent phases of COVID-19. Nearly every sample came with metadata listing a de-identified subject ID, COVID-19 status, age in years and sex. The prospective study material was composed of cDNA or gDNA derived from T cells, B-cell-depleted T cells, or PBMCs. Samples were obtained from the ongoing ImmuneRACE study (first 160 participants) and from 950 to 1,500 subjects provided by 6 global collaborators. Deeply sampled blood TCRbeta repertoires from subjects exposed to, actively infected with, or recovered from COVID-19 were included in the dataset. The repertoires were made available in a free public database intended to serve as a resource for research on the immune response to SARS-CoV-2. Where available, HLA class I and class II types were taken from metadata supplied by the sample provider and were not determined by assay-based typing. Results the study describes overall, beyond this receptor: How much clinical and demographic metadata was included differed by source and by participant, and the metadata was provided uncurated.

The immunoSEQ Assay, a bias-controlled multiplex PCR, was used to amplify TCRbeta CDR3 regions from genomic DNA. In the source study's methods: The number of nucleated cells in each sample was estimated by amplification of reference gene primers within the assay. To quantify the absolute abundance of each unique TCRbeta CDR3 rearrangement, sequence reads were collapsed and filtered. Productive Simpson clonality was computed per sample as the square root of Simpson's diversity index over productive rearrangements. TCRdb stores this immuneACCESS table with in-frame sequences only. Part of the clones is absent; in the studies checked, under half of the shortfall reflects unresolved V genes, and no reason is known for the rest. Clonal size and the V and J genes are those of that table, whereas D and trimming came from the DNA. Here the sample has roughly 40,000 clones; approximately 86% occur a single time. Approximately 5.4% of the sample lies in the top ten.

Collaborating institutions collected whole blood in K2EDTA tubes following their own protocols. Collaborator samples were shipped for TCRbeta analysis as frozen whole blood, isolated PBMCs, or DNA extracted from either sample type. This receptor was taken from a man aged 35 to 55 with active COVID-19. The chain couples TRBV6-1 to TRBJ1-4; TRBD1 aligns with 9 central bases. Sequenced input: peripheral blood. The DNA is TGTGCCAGCAGTGAAAGGTCGACAGGGGGAAAACTGTTTTTT. Its protein reads: CASSERSTGGKLFF.